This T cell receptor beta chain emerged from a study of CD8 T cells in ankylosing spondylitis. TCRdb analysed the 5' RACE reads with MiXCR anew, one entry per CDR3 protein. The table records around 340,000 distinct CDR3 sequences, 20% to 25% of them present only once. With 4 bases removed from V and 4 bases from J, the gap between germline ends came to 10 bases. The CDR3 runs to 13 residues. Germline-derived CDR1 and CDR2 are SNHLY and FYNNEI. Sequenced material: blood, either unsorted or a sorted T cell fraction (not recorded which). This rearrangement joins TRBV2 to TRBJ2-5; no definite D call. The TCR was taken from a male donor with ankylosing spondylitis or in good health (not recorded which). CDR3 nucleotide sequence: TGTGCCAGCAGTGGTACGCCTTCAGAGACCCAGTACTTC. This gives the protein CASSGTPSETQYF.